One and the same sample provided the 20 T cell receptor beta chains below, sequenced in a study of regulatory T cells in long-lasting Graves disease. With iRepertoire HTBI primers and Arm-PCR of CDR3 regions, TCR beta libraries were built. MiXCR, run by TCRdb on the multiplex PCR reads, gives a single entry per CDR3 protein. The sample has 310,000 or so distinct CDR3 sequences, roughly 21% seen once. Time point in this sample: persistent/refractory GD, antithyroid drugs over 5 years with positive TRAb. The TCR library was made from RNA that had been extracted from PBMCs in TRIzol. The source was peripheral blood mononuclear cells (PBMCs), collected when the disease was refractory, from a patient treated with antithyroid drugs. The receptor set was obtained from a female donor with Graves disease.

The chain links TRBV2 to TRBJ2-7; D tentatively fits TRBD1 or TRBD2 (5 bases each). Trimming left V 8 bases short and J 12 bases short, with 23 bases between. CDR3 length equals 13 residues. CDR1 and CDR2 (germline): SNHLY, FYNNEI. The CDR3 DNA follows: TGTGCCAGCGAGACAGATCTTGGGACCCCGCGGTACTTC. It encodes CASETDLGTPRYF.

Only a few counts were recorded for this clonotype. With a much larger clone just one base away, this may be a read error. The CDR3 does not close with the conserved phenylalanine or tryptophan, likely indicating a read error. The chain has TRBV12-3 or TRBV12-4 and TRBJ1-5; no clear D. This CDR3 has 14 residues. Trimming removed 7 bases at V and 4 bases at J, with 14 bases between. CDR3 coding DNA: TGTGCCAGCAAACCGGCCTCGAGGAATCAGCCCCAGCATCTT. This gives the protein CASKPASRNQPQHL.

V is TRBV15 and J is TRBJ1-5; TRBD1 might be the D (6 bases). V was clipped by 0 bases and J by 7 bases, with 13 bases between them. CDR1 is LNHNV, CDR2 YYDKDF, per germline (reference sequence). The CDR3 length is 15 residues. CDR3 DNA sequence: TGTGCCACCAGCAGAGATCCGGGAGGGGGACAGCCCCAGCATTTT. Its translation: CATSRDPGGGQPQHF.

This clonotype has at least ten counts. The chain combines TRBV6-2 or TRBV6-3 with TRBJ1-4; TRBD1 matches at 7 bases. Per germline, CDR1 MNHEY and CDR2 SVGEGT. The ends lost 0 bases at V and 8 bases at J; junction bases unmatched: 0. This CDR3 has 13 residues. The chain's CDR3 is CASSYSTGEKLFF. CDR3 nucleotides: TGTGCCAGCAGTTACTCGACAGGGGAAAAACTGTTTTTT.

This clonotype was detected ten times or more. For the CDR3, the DNA is TGTGCCAGCAGTTTGGACGTTAGCAATCAGCCCCAGCATTTT. Residues: CASSLDVSNQPQHF. The chain employs TRBV28 and TRBJ1-5, with unresolved D. This CDR3 has 14 residues. Germline V gives CDR1 MDHEN, CDR2 SYDVKM. Trimming pared 3 bases from V and 0 bases from J, leaving 6 bases between.

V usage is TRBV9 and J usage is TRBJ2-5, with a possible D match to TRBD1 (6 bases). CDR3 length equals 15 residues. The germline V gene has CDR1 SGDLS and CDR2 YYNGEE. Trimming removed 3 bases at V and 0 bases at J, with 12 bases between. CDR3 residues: CASSDGQPYQETQYF. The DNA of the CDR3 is TGTGCCAGCAGCGACGGACAGCCGTACCAAGAGACCCAGTACTTC.

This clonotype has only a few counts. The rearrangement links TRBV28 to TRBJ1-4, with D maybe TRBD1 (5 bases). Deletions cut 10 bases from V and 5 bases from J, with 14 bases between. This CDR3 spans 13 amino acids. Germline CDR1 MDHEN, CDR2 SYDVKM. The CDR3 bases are TGTGCCACCCGGACAACCATAAATGAAAAACTGTTTTTT. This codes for CATRTTINEKLFF. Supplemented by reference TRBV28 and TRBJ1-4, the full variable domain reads DVKVTQSSRYLVKRTGEKVFLECVQDMDHENMFWYRQDPGLGLRLIYFSYDVKMKEKGDIPEGYSVSREKKERFSLILESASTNQTSMYLCATRTTINEKLFFGSGTQLSVL.

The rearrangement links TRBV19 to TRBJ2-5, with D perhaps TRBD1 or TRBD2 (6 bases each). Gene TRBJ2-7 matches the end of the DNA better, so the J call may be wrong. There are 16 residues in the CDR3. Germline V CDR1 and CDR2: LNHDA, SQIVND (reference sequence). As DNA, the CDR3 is TGTGCCAGTAGTATGTTTGGGGGGCGCTTTGTCTACGAGCAGTACTTC. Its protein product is CASSMFGGRFVYEQYF.

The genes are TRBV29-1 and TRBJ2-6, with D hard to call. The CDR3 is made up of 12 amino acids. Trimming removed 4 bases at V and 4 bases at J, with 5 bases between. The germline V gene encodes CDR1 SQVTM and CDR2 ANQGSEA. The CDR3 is CSVVSGANVLTF. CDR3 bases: TGCAGCGTTGTTTCCGGGGCCAACGTCCTGACTTTC.

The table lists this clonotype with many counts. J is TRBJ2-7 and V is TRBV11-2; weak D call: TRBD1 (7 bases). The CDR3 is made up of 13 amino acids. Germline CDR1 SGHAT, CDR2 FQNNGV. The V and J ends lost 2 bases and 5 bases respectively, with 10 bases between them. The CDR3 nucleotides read TGTGCCAGCAGCTTATCAGGGGGGCACGAGCAGTACTTC. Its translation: CASSLSGGHEQYF.

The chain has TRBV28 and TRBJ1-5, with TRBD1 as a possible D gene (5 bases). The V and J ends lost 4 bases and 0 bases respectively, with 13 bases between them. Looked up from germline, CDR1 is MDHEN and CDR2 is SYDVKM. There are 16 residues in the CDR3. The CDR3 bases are TGTGCCAGCAGTTCGGCCTACAGGTATAGCAATCAGCCCCAGCATTTT. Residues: CASSSAYRYSNQPQHF.

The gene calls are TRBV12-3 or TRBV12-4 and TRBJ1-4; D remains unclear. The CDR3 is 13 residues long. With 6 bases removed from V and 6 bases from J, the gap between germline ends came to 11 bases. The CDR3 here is CASRCLADEKLFF. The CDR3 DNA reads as TGTGCCAGCAGGTGCCTAGCAGATGAAAAACTGTTTTTT.

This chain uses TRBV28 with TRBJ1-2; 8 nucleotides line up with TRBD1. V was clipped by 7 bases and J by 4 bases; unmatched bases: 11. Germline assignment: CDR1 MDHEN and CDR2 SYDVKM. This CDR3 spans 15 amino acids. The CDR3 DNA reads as TGTGCCAGCACCTCACCAGGGGGCTGGAGCTATGGCTACACCTTC. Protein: CASTSPGGWSYGYTF.

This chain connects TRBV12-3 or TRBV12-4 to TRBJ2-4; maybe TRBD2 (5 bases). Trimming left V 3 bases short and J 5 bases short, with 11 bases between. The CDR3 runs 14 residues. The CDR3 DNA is TGTGCCAGCAGTTTGAGAGGGATCGAAAACATTCAGTACTTC. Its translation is CASSLRGIENIQYF.

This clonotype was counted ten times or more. This CDR3 is CASSLYVWAEQYF. CDR3 sequence (DNA): TGTGCCAGCAGTTTATATGTTTGGGCCGAGCAGTACTTC. V usage is TRBV28 and J usage is TRBJ2-7; the D is unclear. The V gene lost 1 base and the J gene lost 6 bases, with 10 bases spanning the gap. The CDR3 consists of 13 residues. CDR1 MDHEN and CDR2 SYDVKM come from the germline V gene.

Here the CDR3 DNA reads TGTGCCAGCAGCTCCCCCCAGGGGGCTAATGAAAAACTGTTTTTT. It translates to CASSSPQGANEKLFF. V and J are TRBV7-9 and TRBJ1-4; 7 bases map to TRBD1. CDR3 length: 15 amino acids. The ends lost 4 bases at V and 3 bases at J; junction bases unmatched: 5. Germline assignment: CDR1 SEHNR and CDR2 FQNEAQ (reference sequence).

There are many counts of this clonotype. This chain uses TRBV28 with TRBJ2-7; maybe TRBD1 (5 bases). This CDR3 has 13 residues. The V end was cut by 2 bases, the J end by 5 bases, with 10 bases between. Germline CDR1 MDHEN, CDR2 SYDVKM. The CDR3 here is CASSLNRFNEQYF. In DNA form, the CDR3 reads TGTGCCAGCAGTTTAAACAGGTTCAACGAGCAGTACTTC. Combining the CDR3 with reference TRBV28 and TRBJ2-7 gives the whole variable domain DVKVTQSSRYLVKRTGEKVFLECVQDMDHENMFWYRQDPGLGLRLIYFSYDVKMKEKGDIPEGYSVSREKKERFSLILESASTNQTSMYLCASSLNRFNEQYFGPGTRLTVT.

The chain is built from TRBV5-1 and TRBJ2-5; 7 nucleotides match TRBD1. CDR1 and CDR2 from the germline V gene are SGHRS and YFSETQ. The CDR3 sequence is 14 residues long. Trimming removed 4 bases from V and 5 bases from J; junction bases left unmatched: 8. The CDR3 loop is CASSPGTAAETQYF. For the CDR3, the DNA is TGCGCCAGCAGCCCGGGGACAGCCGCGGAGACCCAGTACTTC.

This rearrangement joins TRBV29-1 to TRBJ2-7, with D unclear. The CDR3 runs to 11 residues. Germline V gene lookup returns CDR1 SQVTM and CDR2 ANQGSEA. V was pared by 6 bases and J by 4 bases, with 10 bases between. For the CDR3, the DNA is TGCAGCGTGGTGGACGGGTACGAGCAGTACTTC. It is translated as CSVVDGYEQYF.

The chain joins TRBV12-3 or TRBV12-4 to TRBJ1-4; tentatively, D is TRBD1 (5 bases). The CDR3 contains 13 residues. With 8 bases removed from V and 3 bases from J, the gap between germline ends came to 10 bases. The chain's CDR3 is CASVGTANEKLFF. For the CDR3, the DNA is TGTGCCAGCGTTGGGACGGCTAATGAAAAACTGTTTTTT.